This paragraph covers one TCR beta chain sequence. The sample comes from a study of blood T cell repertoires in COVID-19. Study information: Samples of COVID-19 (acute and convalescent) were obtained from the United States, Italy and Spain.

This CDR3 spans 16 amino acids. J was trimmed by 6 bases and V by 3 bases; bases with no gene match: 9. Germline V gene sequence: CDR1 MNHEY, CDR2 SMNVEV (reference sequence). In the source study's methods: Counts of nucleated cells, estimated from reference gene primer amplification, were obtained. Method: immunoSEQ multiplex PCR; TCRdb's copy keeps in-frame clones and lacks some. V and J calls and clone size follow that table, whereas D and trimming were derived from the DNA. The profile shows around 130,000 clones, roughly nine tenths of them singletons. This chain connects TRBV27 to TRBJ2-2, with TRBD1 matching 8 bases. This TCR was sampled from an older man with active or convalescent COVID-19. The material sequenced was peripheral blood. The CDR3 loop reads CASSFWSTGVAGELFF. In nucleotides, the CDR3 is TGTGCCAGCAGTTTCTGGTCGACAGGGGTGGCCGGGGAGCTGTTTTTT.